These 20 T cell receptor beta chains share one sample of origin, sequenced in a study of blood T cell repertoires in COVID-19. The repertoire was sequenced with immunoSEQ multiplex PCR; TCRdb's copy has only in-frame clones and lacks some. Among 500,000 or so clones listed, around 90% were seen once. Sequenced input: PBMCs or T cells enriched from blood (not recorded which). Receptors originate from a woman in her late teens or twenties who had recovered from COVID-19.

This chain connects TRBV3-1 (or the pseudogene TRBV3-2) to TRBJ2-5, with 10 nucleotides matching TRBD2. V was clipped by 2 bases and J by 5 bases; unmatched bases: 14. Per germline, CDR1 LGHDT and CDR2 YNNKEL (reference sequence). The CDR3 consists of 18 residues. This CDR3 reads CASSQSTPLSGGAETQYF. The CDR3 nucleotides read TGTGCCAGCAGCCAATCAACCCCTCTGAGCGGGGGGGCGGAGACCCAGTACTTC.

V and J are TRBV3-1 (or the pseudogene TRBV3-2) and TRBJ2-5; the D gene is possibly TRBD2 (6 bases). The germline CDR1 and CDR2 sequences are LGHDT and YNNKEL (reference sequence). The CDR3 is 14 amino acids. The germline V and J ends were trimmed by 8 bases and 4 bases, with 17 bases remaining between them. CDR3 sequence reads: CASSEGPRGETQYF. Here the CDR3 DNA reads TGTGCCAGCTCGGAGGGTCCCCGGGGAGAGACCCAGTACTTC.

This chain links TRBV5-6 with TRBJ1-2, with D possibly matching TRBD1 (5 bases). The germline V gene has CDR1 SGHDT and CDR2 YYEEEE. V gave up 0 bases and J gave up 5 bases, with 20 bases separating them. This CDR3 has 17 amino acids. CDR3 coding DNA: TGTGCCAGCAGCTTGGGCCTGGGGCAGGCCCCTCCATATGGCTACACCTTC. This sequence encodes CASSLGLGQAPPYGYTF.

This clone was seen only once. The chain recombines TRBV6-5 with TRBJ2-5; perhaps TRBD2 as D (5 bases). The CDR3 loop spans 13 amino acids. Trimming stripped 6 bases from V and 1 base from J, with 9 bases between. From germline, CDR1 is MNHEY and CDR2 SVGAGI. The CDR3 nucleotides read TGTGCCAGCAGCCGCGGACTCCAAGAGACCCAGTACTTC. This gives the protein CASSRGLQETQYF.

The chain joins TRBV18 to TRBJ2-7; D may be TRBD2 (6 bases). The ends were cut back, 6 bases at V and 3 bases at J, with 18 bases in the middle. In germline, CDR1 is KGHSH, CDR2 LQKENI. The CDR3 runs to 15 residues. CDR3 nucleotide sequence: TGTGCCAGCTCCCTAGGGGAGGACTGGCGCTACGAGCAGTACTTC. Residues: CASSLGEDWRYEQYF.

This clone was recorded a few times. The chain joins TRBV25-1 to TRBJ2-7; a weak D match, TRBD2 (6 bases). Germline V CDR1 and CDR2: MGHDK, SYGVNS. The V and J ends lost 2 bases and 0 bases respectively, with 11 bases between them. This CDR3 has 15 residues. Here the CDR3 reads CASSEGEEASYEQYF. Here the CDR3 DNA reads TGTGCCAGCAGTGAAGGGGAGGAGGCCTCCTACGAGCAGTACTTC.

The V gene is TRBV30, the J gene TRBJ2-1, with 8 bases matching TRBD2. J was trimmed by 6 bases and V by 5 bases; bases with no gene match: 6. The CDR3 is made up of 13 amino acids. From germline, CDR1 is GTSNPN and CDR2 SVGIG (reference sequence). For the CDR3, the DNA is TGTGCCTGGTCTTCGGGGGGGGCCAATGAGCAGTTCTTC. It yields the protein CAWSSGGANEQFF.

The rearrangement joins TRBV30 to TRBJ1-6; TRBD1 is a possible D gene (6 bases). Germline CDR1 and CDR2: GTSNPN and SVGIG (reference sequence). The CDR3 totals 13 residues. Trimming removed 4 bases from V and 9 bases from J, with 13 bases in between. This CDR3 is CAWNQGIGSPLHF. CDR3 in DNA: TGTGCCTGGAATCAGGGGATAGGTTCACCCCTCCACTTT.

The rearrangement joins TRBV3-1 (or the pseudogene TRBV3-2) to TRBJ2-5, with 11 positions matching TRBD2. The CDR3 extends over 16 amino acids. Germline V gene sequence: CDR1 LGHDT, CDR2 YNNKEL (reference sequence). With 0 bases clipped from V and 5 bases from J, the junction kept 5 bases outside the gene matches. The CDR3 DNA follows: TGTGCCAGCAGCCAAGAGGGGATAGCGGGGGGGGAGACCCAGTACTTC. It yields the protein CASSQEGIAGGETQYF.

This clone was seen a handful of times. The chain joins TRBV19 to TRBJ2-2; a possible D gene is TRBD1 (5 bases). The CDR3 runs 14 residues. Germline V lookup: CDR1 LNHDA, CDR2 SQIVND (reference sequence). V dropped 8 bases and J dropped 2 bases, with 12 bases sitting between them. CDR3 coding DNA: TGTGCCAGTGCTCAAGGGGTCAACACCGGGGAGCTGTTTTTT. This gives the protein CASAQGVNTGELFF.

The V and J genes are TRBV4-1 and TRBJ1-3; 12 bases are a match to TRBD1. V dropped 3 bases and J dropped 6; count of bases not matched to a gene: 21. CDR3 length equals 21 residues. The V gene's germline CDR1 is MGHRA and CDR2 YSYEKL. In DNA form, the CDR3 reads TGCGCCAGCAGCCATGCGGCCGGGACAGGGGGCGCCCAGAGACCAACAAACACCATATATTTT. The encoded protein is CASSHAAGTGGAQRPTNTIYF.

CDR3 in amino acids: CASSENRGDDEQYF. CDR3 coding DNA: TGTGCCAGCAGTGAAAACAGGGGTGACGACGAGCAGTACTTC. The chain combines TRBV25-1 with TRBJ2-7, with 7 bases aligning to TRBD1. The J segment lost 5 bases and the V segment lost 2 bases, leaving 6 bases of the junction unmatched. CDR1 and CDR2 (germline): MGHDK, SYGVNS. CDR3 length equals 14 residues.

This chain joins TRBV5-1 and TRBJ2-3; 12 bases match TRBD2. The CDR3 covers 17 residues. J lost 1 base, V lost 2 bases, and 5 bases had no gene match. Germline CDR1 is SGHRS and CDR2 is YFSETQ. The CDR3 DNA reads TGCGCCAGCAGCTTCCCTAGACTAGCGGGGGGCACAGATACGCAGTATTTT. As protein: CASSFPRLAGGTDTQYF.

This clone was picked up one time. The genes are TRBV6-5 and TRBJ1-1; a possible D gene is TRBD1 (5 bases). V was cut by 8 bases and J by 5 bases, with 15 bases left in between. The CDR3 is 13 residues long. The germline V gene has CDR1 MNHEY and CDR2 SVGAGI. The CDR3 nucleotides are TGTGCCAGCCAGGGCGAAGGAGGGACTGAAGCTTTCTTT. Translating it yields CASQGEGGTEAFF.

The rearrangement links TRBV2 to TRBJ1-2, with D possibly being TRBD1 (6 bases). V was trimmed by 7 bases and J by 0 bases, leaving 15 bases between them. Per the germline V gene, CDR1 is SNHLY and CDR2 is FYNNEI. The CDR3 extends over 15 amino acids. The CDR3 bases are TGTGCCAGCAACCCCCTAGCAGGGGCTAACTATGGCTACACCTTC. Protein sequence: CASNPLAGANYGYTF.

The chain couples TRBV18 to TRBJ2-1; D may be TRBD2 (6 bases). Germline V gene data show CDR1 as KGHSH and CDR2 as LQKENI. Trimming left V 5 bases short and J 7 bases short, with 21 bases between. This CDR3 is 16 amino acids long. CDR3 region: CASSGARDSQGNEQFF. The DNA for the CDR3 is TGTGCCAGCTCAGGAGCTCGGGACTCCCAAGGGAATGAGCAGTTCTTC.

V usage is TRBV18 and J usage is TRBJ2-3; possibly TRBD1 for D (6 bases). The germline V gene encodes CDR1 KGHSH and CDR2 LQKENI. V shed 2 bases and J shed 5 bases, with 17 bases lying between them. The CDR3 contains 16 residues. The CDR3 bases are TGTGCCAGCTCACCATCCCCACCAGGGGCAAAAGATACGCAGTATTTT. Translation: CASSPSPPGAKDTQYF.

This rearrangement joins TRBV7-8 to TRBJ1-1, with D possibly being TRBD1 (6 bases). In germline, CDR1 is SGHVS, CDR2 FQNEAQ. V was trimmed by 7 bases and J by 7 bases, leaving 16 bases between them. The CDR3 sequence is 13 residues long. The CDR3 protein is CASIPGVTGEAFF. CDR3 nucleotides: TGTGCCAGCATTCCTGGGGTGACAGGTGAAGCTTTCTTT.

The CDR3 nucleotides read TGTGCCAGCACCCTCGAACCTGACACCACCATTAACTATGGCTACACCTTC. Translation: CASTLEPDTTINYGYTF. The rearrangement uses TRBV7-2 and TRBJ1-2; D unresolved. V lost 7 bases to trimming and J lost 1 base, with 22 bases between them. CDR1 is SGHTA and CDR2 is FQGNSA in the germline V gene. This CDR3 contains 17 residues.

The chain has TRBV5-4 and TRBJ2-5, with TRBD2 matching over 11 bases. CDR3 length: 14 amino acids. Germline V gene data show CDR1 as SGHNT and CDR2 as YYREEE (reference sequence). The junction had 5 bases not matched to a gene; V was cut back by 5 bases and J by 5 bases. Here the CDR3 DNA reads TGTGCCAGCAGGCAGGTAGCGGGAGGGGAGACCCAGTACTTC. Its protein is CASRQVAGGETQYF.